These T cell receptor beta chains were read from a single sample in a study of a mutant IDH1 vaccine in newly diagnosed glioma. The data were produced by immunoSEQ multiplex PCR, yet TCRdb's version contains in-frame clones alone and is incomplete. Of around 80,000 clones listed, 75% to 90% are singletons. These TCRs are of unknown antigen specificity. The sample here was PBMCs, taken from a glioma patient whose treatment included an IDH1 peptide vaccine. Receptors originate from a woman in her forties or fifties with glioma. Both conserved end residues are trimmed from each CDR3. The order of the fields is V gene, CDR3 protein.

TRBV23-1 ASSLGGDEQF
TRBV6-1 ASTSGQGSSPLH
TRBV28 ASSSQKGGPVDTQY
TRBV11-2 ASSFVSASYEQY
TRBV29-1 SVELQDGNTIY
TRBV7-9 ASSSLANHSGANVLT
TRBV2 ASSGKF
TRBV28 ASSLPYGTGEVQQETQY
TRBV7-3 ASSVDGSYEQY
TRBV5-1 ASSLGQVNDNYGYT
TRBV13 ASGTGAYSAF
TRBV28 ASSLQGLADGTSSYNEQF
TRBV28 ASREKDPIFGSPLH